Described below is a single T cell receptor beta chain sequence and its context. No antigen is known for it. The data belong to a study of neoadjuvant anti-PD-1 for oral cavity cancer. PBMC libraries mostly used about 490 ng of input genomic DNA, with six replicates per sample. This table comes from immunoSEQ multiplex PCR, and its TCRdb copy is limited to in-frame clones, with some not included. The sample has about 42,000 clones, about three quarters seen once. Study conclusions and caveats: Non-responders to neoadjuvant nivolumab had significantly more clonal PBMC T cells than responders.

Time point noted: after neoadjuvant nivolumab, at surgical resection. V was pared by 4 bases and J by 1 base, with 11 bases between. The CDR3 is 14 amino acids. The germline V gene encodes CDR1 SGHRS and CDR2 YFSETQ. Sequenced here: PBMCs, sampled after nivolumab (anti-PD-1) treatment. The genes are TRBV5-1 and TRBJ1-1, with a tentative D call TRBD1 (5 bases). This clonotype was obtained from a person aged 35 to 85 with oral cavity squamous cell carcinoma. The CDR3: CASSLQGTNTEAFF. The CDR3 DNA reads as TGCGCCAGCAGCCTCCAGGGCACGAACACTGAAGCTTTCTTT.